Shown below are 30 T cell receptor beta chains from a single sample sequenced in a study of T-cell memory formation after mild COVID-19. TCRdb called the 5' RACE reads again in MiXCR, with one record for every CDR3 protein. The profile shows about 190,000 distinct CDR3 sequences, 20% to 25% of them singletons. Specimen: PBMCs or a T cell subset sorted from them (not recorded which). These receptors all stem from an adult woman who had mild COVID-19 (a few samples of this study predate the infection). Cell type and time point are not known.

The chain recombines TRBV19 with TRBJ2-1, with 7 positions matching TRBD1. CDR1 and CDR2 (germline): LNHDA, SQIVND (reference sequence). V trimming: 8 bases; J trimming: 0 bases; junction bases outside the gene matches: 7. The CDR3 loop spans 15 amino acids. CDR3 DNA: TGTGCCAGTTCCAGGGGGTCCACCTCCTACAATGAGCAGTTCTTC. Residues: CASSRGSTSYNEQFF.

This clonotype was found a few times. The gene calls are TRBV12-3 or TRBV12-4 and TRBJ2-1, with TRBD2 matching over 11 bases. The CDR3 is 15 amino acids. V trimming: 5 bases; J trimming: 7 bases; junction bases outside the gene matches: 7. The CDR3 spells CASSHTSGGTNEQFF. DNA of the CDR3: TGTGCCAGCAGTCATACTAGCGGGGGAACGAATGAGCAGTTCTTC.

This clonotype appeared a few times. CDR3 in amino acids: CASSLLVLNTEAFF. The CDR3 DNA follows: TGTGCCAGCAGCTTGCTCGTATTGAACACTGAAGCTTTCTTT. V is TRBV5-6 and J is TRBJ1-1; D ambiguous. The CDR3 is 14 amino acids. V lost 1 base to trimming and J lost 0 bases, with 7 bases between them. CDR1 and CDR2 (germline): SGHDT, YYEEEE.

V is TRBV9 and J is TRBJ1-2; the match to TRBD1 covers 9 bases. CDR1 is SGDLS, CDR2 YYNGEE, per germline. With V trimmed by 4 bases and J by 6 bases, 4 bases remained unmatched. The CDR3 runs to 13 residues. CDR3: CASSLGTGNGYTF. Written as DNA, the CDR3 is TGTGCCAGCAGCCTCGGGACAGGGAATGGCTACACCTTC.

The V gene is TRBV12-2, the J gene TRBJ1-2; the table's D call, TRBD1, was not checked against the DNA. TRBV12-2 is an annotated pseudogene. This CDR3 is built from 17 residues. The CDR3 DNA reads as TGTGCAAGTCGCTCGAAGGGTGTAGACAGGTGTCTCTATGGCTACACCTTC. This encodes CASRSKGVDRCLYGYTF.

This sequence joins TRBV29-1 and TRBJ1-5; the D is unclear. Per the germline V gene, CDR1 is SQVTM and CDR2 is ANQGSEA. This CDR3 contains 11 residues. Between the trimmed V and J ends, which lost 8 bases and 6 bases, there was a span of 11 bases. This chain's CDR3 is CSIGEGQPQHF. For the CDR3, the DNA is TGCAGCATCGGGGAGGGTCAGCCCCAGCATTTT.

This clonotype was found a few times. The gene calls are TRBV5-6 and TRBJ2-7; 8 nucleotides agree with TRBD1. CDR1 and CDR2 from the germline V gene are SGHDT and YYEEEE. CDR3 size: 15 residues. J was trimmed by 5 bases and V by 3 bases; bases with no gene match: 10. The CDR3 nucleotides read TGTGCCAGCAGCTCGGTCGGACAGGGTTACCACGAGCAGTACTTC. It encodes CASSSVGQGYHEQYF.

This sequence joins TRBV11-2 and TRBJ2-1; 9 bases are shared with TRBD2. CDR1 is SGHAT and CDR2 is FQNNGV in the germline V gene. The CDR3 length is 17 residues. Trimming at V came to 0 bases and at J to 4 bases, leaving 7 bases not matched to a gene. CDR3 nucleotides: TGTGCCAGCAGCTTAGAAACAGGGCTAGCGGGATACAATGAGCAGTTCTTC. This codes for CASSLETGLAGYNEQFF. Together with reference TRBV11-2 and TRBJ2-1, the CDR3 gives the full variable domain: EAGVAQSPRYKIIEKRQSVAFWCNPISGHATLYWYQQILGQGPKLLIQFQNNGVVDDSQLPKDRFSAERLKGVDSTLKIQPAKLEDSAVYLCASSLETGLAGYNEQFFGPGTRLTVL.

The table lists this clonotype with a few counts. The chain employs TRBV25-1 and TRBJ1-1, with D unresolved. The CDR3 has 11 amino acids. V was clipped by 4 bases and J by 12 bases, with 12 bases between them. Germline lookup yields CDR1 MGHDK and CDR2 SYGVNS. DNA for the CDR3: TGTGCCAGCAGTGGCATATGGGCACCTTTCTTT. Amino acid sequence: CASSGIWAPFF.

This clonotype was counted a few times. V is TRBV4-2 and J is TRBJ1-1, with 10 bases identical to TRBD1. V lost 8 bases to trimming and J lost 3 bases; unmatched junction nucleotides: 6. The CDR3 consists of 14 residues. Germline CDR1 LGHNA, CDR2 YNFKEQ. In DNA, the CDR3 is TGTGCCAGCGCGCGGGACAGGGGTTACACTGAAGCTTTCTTT. It translates to CASARDRGYTEAFF.

The chain links TRBV11-2 to TRBJ1-5; TRBD1 might be the D (6 bases). Germline V lookup: CDR1 SGHAT, CDR2 FQNNGV. There are 15 residues in the CDR3. Trimming removed 0 bases at V and 7 bases at J, with 13 bases between. CDR3 amino acids: CASSLEYGGGQPQHF. The CDR3 DNA reads as TGTGCCAGCAGCTTAGAGTATGGAGGGGGGCAGCCCCAGCATTTT.

This chain joins TRBV7-9 and TRBJ2-3; 11 positions agree with TRBD2. This CDR3 has 15 amino acids. The germline gives CDR1 SEHNR, CDR2 FQNEAQ (reference sequence). J was trimmed by 5 bases and V by 4 bases; bases with no gene match: 5. CDR3 in DNA: TGTGCCAGCAGCTCAACTAGCGGGGGAGGAGATACGCAGTATTTT. This codes for CASSSTSGGGDTQYF.

This clonotype turned up a few times. The chain recombines TRBV4-2 with TRBJ1-4; D perhaps matches TRBD1 (5 bases). The germline CDR1 and CDR2 sequences are LGHNA and YNFKEQ. This CDR3 is built from 15 residues. V was clipped by 6 bases and J by 2 bases, with 13 bases between them. The CDR3: CASSQPGTTNEKLFF. CDR3 coding DNA: TGTGCCAGCAGTCAACCAGGGACTACTAATGAAAAACTGTTTTTT.

This rearrangement joins TRBV13 to TRBJ2-7; the D gene is possibly TRBD1 (6 bases). From germline, CDR1 is PRHDT and CDR2 FYEKMQ (reference sequence). This CDR3 comprises 12 residues. The V gene lost 4 bases and the J gene lost 7 bases, with 11 bases spanning the gap. CDR3 sequence: CASSSTGEEQYF. The CDR3 DNA follows: TGTGCCAGCAGCTCGACAGGTGAGGAGCAGTACTTC.

This chain joins TRBV29-1 and TRBJ1-1, with TRBD1 matching over 7 bases. This CDR3 is built from 14 residues. The germline V gene encodes CDR1 SQVTM and CDR2 ANQGSEA. V shed 7 bases and J 1 base; nucleotides not matched to a gene: 9. The CDR3 DNA reads as TGCAGCGGTACCGAGGGACAGTCGAACACTGAAGCTTTCTTT. Its translation is CSGTEGQSNTEAFF.

This clonotype was counted between two and nine times. The chain carries TRBV12-3 or TRBV12-4 and TRBJ2-3; 9 bases match TRBD2. V was clipped by 5 bases and J by 5 bases; unmatched bases: 11. This CDR3 contains 16 residues. CDR3 protein: CASSSHSGGEGDTQYF. The CDR3 DNA sequence: TGTGCCAGCAGTAGCCATAGCGGGGGAGAAGGAGATACGCAGTATTTT.

This clonotype was observed a few times. This chain joins TRBV13 and TRBJ1-1; 9 nucleotides match TRBD1. This CDR3 has 14 amino acids. V was pared by 3 bases and J by 4 bases, with 3 bases of the junction left unmatched. The V gene's germline CDR1 is PRHDT and CDR2 FYEKMQ (reference sequence). For the CDR3, the DNA is TGTGCCAGCAGCTTGACAGGGGGGAGCACTGAAGCTTTCTTT. Its translation is CASSLTGGSTEAFF.

This clonotype has just a few counts. The CDR3 is CASSDGHQTGLTNEQFF. DNA for the CDR3: TGTGCCAGCAGTGATGGTCACCAGACGGGACTCACCAATGAGCAGTTCTTC. The chain couples TRBV2 to TRBJ2-1, with D perhaps TRBD2 (6 bases). Germline V gene sequence: CDR1 SNHLY, CDR2 FYNNEI. The V end was cut by 3 bases, the J end by 6 bases, with 21 bases between. The CDR3 contains 17 residues. Variable domain in full (rest from reference TRBV2 and TRBJ2-1): EPEVTQTPSHQVTQMGQEVILRCVPISNHLYFYWYRQILGQKVEFLVSFYNNEISEKSEIFDDQFSVERPDGSNFTLKIRSTKLEDSAMYFCASSDGHQTGLTNEQFFGPGTRLTVL.

This clonotype was found a few times. The V call is TRBV7-9, the J call TRBJ2-7; TRBD2 agrees at 7 bases. The CDR3 is 15 amino acids. CDR1 and CDR2 (germline): SEHNR, FQNEAQ (reference sequence). Losses at the gene ends were 0 bases for V and 0 bases for J; bases not matched to a gene: 2. CDR3 protein: CASSLAASGSYEQYF. The CDR3 DNA reads TGTGCCAGCAGCTTAGCGGCTAGCGGCTCCTACGAGCAGTACTTC.

A few counts support this clonotype. The CDR3 nucleotides read TGTGCCAGCAGCTCACCCTCGGGGACCGGGGAGCTGTTTTTT. It translates to CASSSPSGTGELFF. The rearrangement uses TRBV13 and TRBJ2-2, with D perhaps matching TRBD2 (5 bases). CDR1 is PRHDT and CDR2 is FYEKMQ in the germline V gene (reference sequence). V dropped 4 bases and J dropped 5 bases, with 11 bases sitting between them. This CDR3 has 14 residues.

The genes are TRBV30 and TRBJ1-1; D might be TRBD1 (6 bases). This CDR3 spans 13 amino acids. Germline V gene sequence: CDR1 GTSNPN, CDR2 SVGIG (reference sequence). V lost 5 bases and J lost 4, with 14 bases in between. CDR3 in DNA: TGTGCCTGGTCTGGGGGGGCAGGCACTGAAGCTTTCTTT. Protein product: CAWSGGAGTEAFF.

In its sample, this clonotype was seen a few times. The chain carries TRBV27 and TRBJ2-1, with TRBD2 matching over 10 bases. The CDR3 has 16 residues. Unmatched junction bases numbered 8, after V lost 5 bases and J lost 4 bases. Looked up from germline, CDR1 is MNHEY and CDR2 is SMNVEV (reference sequence). Written as DNA, the CDR3 is TGTGCCAGCAGTCTACCCGGGACTAGCGAGTACAATGAGCAGTTCTTC. Amino acid sequence: CASSLPGTSEYNEQFF.

J is TRBJ1-5 and V is TRBV6-6; 7 positions agree with TRBD1. The CDR3 is made up of 13 amino acids. V was clipped by 5 bases and J by 9 bases; unmatched bases: 7. Germline V CDR1 and CDR2: MNHNY, SVGAGI (reference sequence). The CDR3 DNA reads TGTGCCAGCAGTCCAGACAGGGTTTCGCCCCAGCATTTT. Protein product: CASSPDRVSPQHF.

This clonotype was found a few times. The chain links TRBV5-5 to TRBJ2-7; D is ambiguous. The CDR3 consists of 16 residues. Trimming removed 4 bases from V and 3 bases from J, with 20 bases in between. Germline values: CDR1 SGHKS, CDR2 YYEKEE (reference sequence). DNA of the CDR3: TGTGCCAGCAGCCCGGTTGTCGGGTCATCAAACTACGAGCAGTACTTC. It specifies CASSPVVGSSNYEQYF.

The V and J genes are TRBV7-8 and TRBJ2-1; D unclear. With 2 bases removed from V and 7 bases from J, the gap between germline ends came to 6 bases. Germline CDR1 SGHVS, CDR2 FQNEAQ. This CDR3 region has 12 residues. CDR3 protein: CASSLRLNEQFF. In nucleotides, the CDR3 is TGTGCCAGCAGCTTAAGGCTAAATGAGCAGTTCTTC.

The V gene is TRBV4-1, the J gene TRBJ2-7, with a possible D match to TRBD2 (5 bases). The CDR3 sequence is 14 residues long. Germline V gene sequence: CDR1 MGHRA, CDR2 YSYEKL. Trimming removed 3 bases at V and 5 bases at J, with 14 bases between. The CDR3 reads CASSQRLDWDEQYF. The CDR3 DNA follows: TGCGCCAGCAGCCAGCGATTGGACTGGGACGAGCAGTACTTC.

This clonotype was seen more than once but under ten times. The chain uses TRBV19 and TRBJ2-1, with D unclear. The CDR3 contains 13 residues. Trimming removed 6 bases at V and 4 bases at J, with 10 bases between. Germline-derived CDR1 and CDR2 are LNHDA and SQIVND (reference sequence). CDR3: CASSKTPYNEQFF. In DNA form, the CDR3 reads TGTGCCAGTAGCAAAACTCCTTACAATGAGCAGTTCTTC. Full variable domain (remainder filled in from reference TRBV19 and TRBJ2-1): DGGITQSPKYLFRKEGQNVTLSCEQNLNHDAMYWYRQDPGQGLRLIYYSQIVNDFQKGDIAEGYSVSREKKESFPLTVTSAQKNPTAFYLCASSKTPYNEQFFGPGTRLTVL.

The V and J genes are TRBV20-1 and TRBJ1-4, with D hard to call. Germline CDR1 and CDR2: DFQATT and SNEGSKA (reference sequence). The CDR3 has 14 amino acids. Trimming pared 0 bases from V and 5 bases from J, leaving 10 bases between. The CDR3 protein is CSARDPQRNEKLFF. In DNA, the CDR3 is TGCAGTGCTAGAGATCCCCAGCGGAATGAAAAACTGTTTTTT.

The CDR3 nucleotides are TGTGCCAGCAGCCCGAACCTCCTTGGACTAAGATCCTACAATGAGCAGTTCTTC. Translation gives CASSPNLLGLRSYNEQFF. The rearrangement joins TRBV7-2 to TRBJ2-1, with D tentatively TRBD2 (6 bases). Germline V CDR1 and CDR2: SGHTA, FQGNSA. The CDR3 contains 18 residues. Trimming removed 5 bases at V and 1 base at J, with 21 bases between.

The chain links TRBV4-2 to TRBJ2-7; possibly TRBD2 for D (6 bases). CDR1 and CDR2 from the germline V gene are LGHNA and YNFKEQ. This CDR3 contains 19 residues. Trimming removed 0 bases at V and 0 bases at J, with 21 bases between. CDR3: CASSQDGIAVLTNSYEQYF. The CDR3 DNA sequence: TGTGCCAGCAGCCAAGACGGGATAGCGGTACTAACGAACTCCTACGAGCAGTACTTC.